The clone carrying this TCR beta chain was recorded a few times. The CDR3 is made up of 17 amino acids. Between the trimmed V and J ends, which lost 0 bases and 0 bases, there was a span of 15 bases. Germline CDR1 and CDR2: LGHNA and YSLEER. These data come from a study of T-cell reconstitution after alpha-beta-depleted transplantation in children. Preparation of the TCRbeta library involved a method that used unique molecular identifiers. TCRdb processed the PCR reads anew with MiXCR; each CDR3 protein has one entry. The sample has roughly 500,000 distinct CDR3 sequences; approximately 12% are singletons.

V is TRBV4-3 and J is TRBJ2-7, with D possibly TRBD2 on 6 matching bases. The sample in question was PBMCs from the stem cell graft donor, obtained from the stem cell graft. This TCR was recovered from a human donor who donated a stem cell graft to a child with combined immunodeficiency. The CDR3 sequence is CASSQDLRDLISYEQYF. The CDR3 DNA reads TGCGCCAGCAGCCAAGATCTTAGGGACTTGATCTCCTACGAGCAGTACTTC.